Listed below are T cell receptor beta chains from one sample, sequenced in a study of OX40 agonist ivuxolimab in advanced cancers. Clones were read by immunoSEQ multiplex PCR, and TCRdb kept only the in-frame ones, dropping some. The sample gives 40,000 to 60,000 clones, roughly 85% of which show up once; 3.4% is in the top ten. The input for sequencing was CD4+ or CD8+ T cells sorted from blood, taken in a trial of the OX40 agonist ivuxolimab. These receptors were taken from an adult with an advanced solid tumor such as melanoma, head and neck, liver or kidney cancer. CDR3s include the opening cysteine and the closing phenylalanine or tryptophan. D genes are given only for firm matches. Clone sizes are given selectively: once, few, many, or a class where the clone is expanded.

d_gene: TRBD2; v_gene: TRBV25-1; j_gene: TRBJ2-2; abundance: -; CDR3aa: CASSFLAGANTGELFF; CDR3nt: TGTGCCAGCAGTTTCCTAGCGGGGGCGAACACCGGGGAGCTGTTTTTT
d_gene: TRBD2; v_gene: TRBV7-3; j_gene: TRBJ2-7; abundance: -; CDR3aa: CASSSSSGGAYEQYF; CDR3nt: TGTGCCAGCAGCTCTTCTAGCGGGGGGGCCTACGAGCAGTACTTC
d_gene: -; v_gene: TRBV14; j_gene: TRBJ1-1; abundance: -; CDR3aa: CASSQVGGFTEAFF; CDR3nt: TGTGCCAGCAGCCAAGTTGGGGGATTCACTGAAGCTTTCTTT
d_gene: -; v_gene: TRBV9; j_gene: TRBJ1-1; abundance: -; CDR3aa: CASSVGRQGNTEAFF; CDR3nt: TGTGCCAGCAGCGTAGGACGGCAGGGGAACACTGAAGCTTTCTTT
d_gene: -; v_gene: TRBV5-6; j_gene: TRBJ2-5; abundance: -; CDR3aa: CASSLARGFQQETQYF; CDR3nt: TGTGCCAGCAGCTTGGCCCGGGGGTTCCAACAAGAGACCCAGTACTTC
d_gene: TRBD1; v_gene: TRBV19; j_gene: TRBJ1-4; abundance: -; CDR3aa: CASSAQGQGFEKLFF; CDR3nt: TGTGCCAGTAGTGCACAGGGACAGGGGTTTGAAAAACTGTTTTTT
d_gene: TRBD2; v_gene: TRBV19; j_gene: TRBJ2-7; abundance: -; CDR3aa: CASTPTNRASGRGEQYF; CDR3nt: TGTGCCAGTACACCCACCAATCGGGCTAGCGGGAGAGGGGAGCAGTACTTC
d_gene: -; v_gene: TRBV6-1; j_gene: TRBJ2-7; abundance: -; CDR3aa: CASSEEPGLGQYF; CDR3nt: TGTGCCAGCAGTGAAGAGCCGGGACTGGGGCAGTACTTC
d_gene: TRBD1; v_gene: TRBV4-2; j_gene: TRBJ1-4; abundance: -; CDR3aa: CASSLSGQGEEKLFF; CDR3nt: TGTGCCAGCAGCCTCTCGGGACAGGGTGAAGAAAAACTGTTTTTT
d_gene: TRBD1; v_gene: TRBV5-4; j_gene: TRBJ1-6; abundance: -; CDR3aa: CASSKGQTTEPLHF; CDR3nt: TGTGCCAGCAGCAAGGGACAGACGACGGAACCCCTCCACTTT
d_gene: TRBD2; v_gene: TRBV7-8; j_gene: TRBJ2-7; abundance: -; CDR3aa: CASSHSGGAYEQYF; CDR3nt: TGTGCCAGCAGCCATAGCGGGGGGGCCTACGAGCAGTACTTC
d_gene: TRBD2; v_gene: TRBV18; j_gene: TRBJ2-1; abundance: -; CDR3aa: CASSPSSGVFNEQFF; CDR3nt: TGTGCCAGCTCACCATCAAGCGGGGTTTTCAATGAGCAGTTCTTC
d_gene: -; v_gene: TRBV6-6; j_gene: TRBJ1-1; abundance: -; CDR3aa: CASSDQGRGEAFF; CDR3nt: TGTGCCAGCAGTGACCAGGGCCGCGGAGAAGCTTTCTTT
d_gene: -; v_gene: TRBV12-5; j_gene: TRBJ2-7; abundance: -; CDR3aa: CASGLVLGAHHEQYF; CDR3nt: TGTGCTAGTGGTTTGGTACTAGGGGCTCACCACGAGCAGTACTTC
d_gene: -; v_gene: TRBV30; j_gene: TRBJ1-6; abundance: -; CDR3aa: CAWRFGVSSYNSPLHF; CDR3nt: TGTGCCTGGAGATTTGGGGTGAGCTCCTATAATTCACCCCTCCACTTT
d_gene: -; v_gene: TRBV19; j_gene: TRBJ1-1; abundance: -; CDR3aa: CASKQGAVNTEAFF; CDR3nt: TGTGCCAGTAAACAGGGAGCGGTGAACACTGAAGCTTTCTTT
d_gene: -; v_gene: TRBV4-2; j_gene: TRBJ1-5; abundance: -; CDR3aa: CASSQENSNQPQHF; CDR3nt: TGTGCCAGCAGCCAAGAAAATAGCAATCAGCCCCAGCATTTT
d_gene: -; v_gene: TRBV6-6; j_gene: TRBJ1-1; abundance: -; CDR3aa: CASSYGAGEAFF; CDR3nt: TGTGCCAGCAGTTACGGGGCGGGAGAAGCTTTCTTT
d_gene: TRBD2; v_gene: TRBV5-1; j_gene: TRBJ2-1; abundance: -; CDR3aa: CASRDLSGGLLEQFF; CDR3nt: TGCGCCAGCAGGGATCTGTCGGGAGGGCTCCTTGAGCAGTTCTTC
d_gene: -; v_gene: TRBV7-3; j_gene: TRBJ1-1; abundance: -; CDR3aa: CASSSGTSNTEAFF; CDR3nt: TGTGCCAGCAGCAGCGGGACATCGAACACTGAAGCTTTCTTT
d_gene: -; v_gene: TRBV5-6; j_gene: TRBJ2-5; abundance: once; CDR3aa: CASSKVGIRVSKGETQYF; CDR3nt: TGTGCCAGCAGCAAGGTCGGTATCAGGGTCTCAAAAGGGGAGACCCAGTACTTC
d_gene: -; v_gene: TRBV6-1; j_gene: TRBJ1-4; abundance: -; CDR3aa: CASTGGRSNPEKLFF; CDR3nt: TGTGCCAGCACCGGGGGACGCTCGAACCCCGAAAAACTGTTTTTT
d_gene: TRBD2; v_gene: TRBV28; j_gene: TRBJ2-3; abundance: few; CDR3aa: CASSFPSGLTDTQYF; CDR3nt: TGTGCCAGCAGTTTTCCTAGCGGACTTACAGATACGCAGTATTTT
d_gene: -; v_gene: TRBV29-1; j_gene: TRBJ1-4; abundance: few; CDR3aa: CSFLQAGPVNEKLFF; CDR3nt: TGCAGCTTCCTTCAGGCGGGGCCCGTTAATGAAAAACTGTTTTTT
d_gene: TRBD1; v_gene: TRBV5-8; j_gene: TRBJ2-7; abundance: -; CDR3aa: CASRPGQGAYEQYF; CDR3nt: TGTGCCAGCAGACCGGGACAGGGGGCGTACGAGCAGTACTTC
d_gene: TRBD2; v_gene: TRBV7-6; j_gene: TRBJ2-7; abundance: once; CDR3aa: CASSGSRTSGGQYF; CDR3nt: TGTGCCAGCAGCGGCAGTCGGACTAGCGGGGGGCAGTACTTC
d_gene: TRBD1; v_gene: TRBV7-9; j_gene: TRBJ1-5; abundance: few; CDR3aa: CASSFTGGEQPQHF; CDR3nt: TGTGCCAGCAGCTTTACAGGGGGCGAACAGCCCCAGCATTTT
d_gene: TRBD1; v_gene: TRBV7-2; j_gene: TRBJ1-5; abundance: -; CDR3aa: CASSWGTGLGQPQHF; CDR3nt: TGTGCCAGCAGCTGGGGGACAGGGCTGGGTCAGCCCCAGCATTTT
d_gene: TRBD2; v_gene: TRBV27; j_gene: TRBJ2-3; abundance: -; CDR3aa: CARPRKRGDTDTQYF; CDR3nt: TGTGCCAGGCCGAGGAAGCGGGGGGACACAGATACGCAGTATTTT
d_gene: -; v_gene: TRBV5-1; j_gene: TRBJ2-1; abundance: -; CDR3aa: CASSPDSSYNEQFF; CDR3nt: TGCGCCAGCAGCCCGGACAGCTCCTACAATGAGCAGTTCTTC
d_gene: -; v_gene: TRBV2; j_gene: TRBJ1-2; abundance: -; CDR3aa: CASRVEGYTF; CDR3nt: TGTGCCAGCCGGGTTGAGGGCTACACCTTC
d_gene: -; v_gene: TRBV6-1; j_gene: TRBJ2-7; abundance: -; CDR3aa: CASSEPQDEQYF; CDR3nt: TGTGCCAGCAGTGAACCGCAGGATGAGCAGTACTTC
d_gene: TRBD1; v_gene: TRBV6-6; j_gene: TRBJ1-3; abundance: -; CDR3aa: CASSQQGDSGNTIYF; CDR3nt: TGTGCCAGCAGTCAACAGGGGGACTCTGGAAACACCATATATTTT
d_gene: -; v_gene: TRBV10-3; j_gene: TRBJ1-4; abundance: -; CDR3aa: CAISQGPNEKLFF; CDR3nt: TGTGCCATCAGCCAGGGGCCTAATGAAAAACTGTTTTTT
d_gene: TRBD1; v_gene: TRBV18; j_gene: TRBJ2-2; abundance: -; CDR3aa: CASRTGGNTGELFF; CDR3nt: TGTGCCAGCAGAACAGGGGGCAACACCGGGGAGCTGTTTTTT
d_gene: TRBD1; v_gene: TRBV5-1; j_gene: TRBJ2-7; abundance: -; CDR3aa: CASSLAPGGNEQYF; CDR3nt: TGCGCCAGCAGCTTGGCCCCAGGGGGCAACGAGCAGTACTTC
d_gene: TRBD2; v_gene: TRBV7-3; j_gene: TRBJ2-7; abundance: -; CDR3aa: CASSLRASGSREQYF; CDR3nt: TGTGCCAGCAGCTTAAGGGCTAGCGGGAGCCGCGAGCAGTACTTC
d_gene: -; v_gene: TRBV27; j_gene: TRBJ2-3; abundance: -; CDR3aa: CASSLQGMSSDTQYF; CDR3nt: TGTGCCAGCAGTTTACAGGGAATGAGTTCAGATACGCAGTATTTT
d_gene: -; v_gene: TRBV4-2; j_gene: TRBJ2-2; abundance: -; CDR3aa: CASSFGGGFTTGELFF; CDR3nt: TGTGCCAGCAGCTTCGGAGGGGGGTTTACCACCGGGGAGCTGTTTTTT
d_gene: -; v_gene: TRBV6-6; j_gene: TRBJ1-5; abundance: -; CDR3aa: CATQERNQPQHF; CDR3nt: TGTGCCACCCAGGAACGCAATCAGCCCCAGCATTTT